A single sample gave rise to the 18 T cell receptor beta chains below, sequenced in a study of T cell responses to AZD1222 COVID-19 vaccine (dated by TCRdb to the early 2020s). Library prep was done by the immunoSEQ multiplex PCR assay. Sourced from immuneACCESS, this table was stored by TCRdb with only in-frame sequences that have V and J called. A share of the clones is absent; for the studies checked, an unresolved V gene accounts for under half, and the remainder has no known explanation. The sample profile shows some 130,000 clones; more than 75% of them were found once. Together, the top ten hold over 4% of the sample. In the paper's terms, the time point label means: baseline before first vaccination. The sequenced sample was peripheral blood, obtained on day 0 of AZD1222 vaccination. These receptor sequences come from an adult in good health.

V is TRBV5-1 and J is TRBJ1-2; weak D call: TRBD1 (6 bases). V was pared by 4 bases and J by 1 base, with 17 bases between. The V gene's germline CDR1 is SGHRS and CDR2 YFSETQ. The CDR3 consists of 16 residues. The CDR3 protein is CASSQDSQAFNYGYTF. CDR3 bases: TGCGCCAGCAGCCAGGACAGTCAGGCCTTTAACTATGGCTACACCTTC. The full variable domain, rest sourced from reference TRBV5-1 and TRBJ1-2, is KAGVTQTPRYLIKTRGQQVTLSCSPISGHRSVSWYQQTPGQGLQFLFEYFSETQRNKGNFPGRFSGRQFSNSRSEMNVSTLELGDSALYLCASSQDSQAFNYGYTFGSGTRLTVV.

V and J are TRBV6-1 and TRBJ1-4, with 8 bases aligning to TRBD1. The CDR3 runs 19 residues. J gave up 4 bases and V 0 bases, and 13 bases lay outside the gene matches. From germline, CDR1 is MNHNS and CDR2 SASEGT. CDR3 nucleotides: TGTGCCAGCAGTGAAGCGCAGGGGGCCCCGACACGCCTTAATGAAAAACTGTTTTTT. This encodes CASSEAQGAPTRLNEKLFF.

The J gene is TRBJ2-2, the V gene TRBV5-8; 7 bases are a match to TRBD1. The germline V gene encodes CDR1 SGHTS and CDR2 YDEGEE. The CDR3 is made up of 15 amino acids. V lost 4 bases to trimming and J lost 6 bases; unmatched junction nucleotides: 9. CDR3 DNA: TGTGCCAGCAGCCTGAAGGGGGCCGGGGCCGGGGAGCTGTTTTTT. Translation gives CASSLKGAGAGELFF. Based on the CDR3 plus reference TRBV5-8 and TRBJ2-2, the full variable domain is EAGVTQSPTHLIKTRGQQATLRCSPISGHTSVYWYQQALGLGLQFLLWYDEGEERNRGNFPPRFSGRQFPNYSSELNVNALELEDSALYLCASSLKGAGAGELFFGEGSRLTVL.

V gene TRBV5-4 combines with J gene TRBJ1-2; D unresolved. With 0 bases removed from V and 8 bases from J, the gap between germline ends came to 11 bases. The CDR3 contains 13 residues. Germline V gene sequence: CDR1 SGHNT, CDR2 YYREEE (reference sequence). Written as DNA, the CDR3 is TGTGCCAGCAGCTTGGACCCTCTGGGCGGCTACACCTTC. Amino acid sequence: CASSLDPLGGYTF.

This chain links TRBV7-9 with TRBJ2-2; D is possibly TRBD2 (7 bases). The ends were cut back, 4 bases at V and 4 bases at J, with 22 bases in the middle. Looked up from germline, CDR1 is SEHNR and CDR2 is FQNEAQ (reference sequence). CDR3 size: 18 residues. The CDR3 DNA is TGTGCCAGCAGCTCTCCCGGGGGGCAGGTCCTTCTCACCGGGGAGCTGTTTTTT. Translated, it gives CASSSPGGQVLLTGELFF. Full variable domain (outside the CDR3, taken from reference TRBV7-9 and TRBJ2-2): DTGVSQNPRHKITKRGQNVTFRCDPISEHNRLYWYRQTLGQGPEFLTYFQNEAQLEKSRLLSDRFSAERPKGSFSTLEIQRTEQGDSAMYLCASSSPGGQVLLTGELFFGEGSRLTVL.

This clone was detected once. The rearrangement links TRBV10-3 to TRBJ1-2; possibly TRBD1 for D (5 bases). CDR3 length equals 19 residues. Germline assignment: CDR1 ENHRY and CDR2 SYGVKD. The germline V and J ends were trimmed by 3 bases and 8 bases, with 31 bases remaining between them. The CDR3 coding sequence is TGTGCCATCAGTGAAGGGCAGGGTCCGTGGGTCTTGGGCGAGGGGGGCTACACCTTC. Its protein is CAISEGQGPWVLGEGGYTF.

V gene TRBV4-1 combines with J gene TRBJ1-5, with a weak D call TRBD1 (5 bases). Between the trimmed V and J ends, which lost 0 bases and 2 bases, there was a span of 11 bases. The CDR3 extends over 16 amino acids. Germline V lookup: CDR1 MGHRA, CDR2 YSYEKL. The CDR3 loop reads CASSQDGGIGNQPQHF. The CDR3 DNA is TGCGCCAGCAGCCAAGATGGGGGTATTGGCAATCAGCCCCAGCATTTT.

This clone has only a few counts. The chain has TRBV3-1 (or the pseudogene TRBV3-2) and TRBJ1-4; D gene ambiguous. Germline V gene sequence: CDR1 LGHDT, CDR2 YNNKEL (reference sequence). Trimming left V 2 bases short and J 5 bases short, with 6 bases between. The CDR3 is made up of 13 amino acids. As DNA, the CDR3 is TGTGCCAGCAGCCAAACGAGGAATGAAAAACTGTTTTTT. Its translation is CASSQTRNEKLFF.

This chain connects TRBV7-9 to TRBJ2-7; 7 bases fit TRBD2. This CDR3 is 15 amino acids long. From germline, CDR1 is SEHNR and CDR2 FQNEAQ (reference sequence). The trim removed 8 bases at V and 3 bases at J, leaving 13 bases unmatched. The CDR3 nucleotides read TGTGCCAGCTCTGGGAGGGGCCAGGGAATCTACGAGCAGTACTTC. This translates into CASSGRGQGIYEQYF.

The CDR3 DNA reads as TGTGCCTGGAGTGTAGCGGGGACAGATACGCAGTATTTT. It specifies CAWSVAGTDTQYF. The chain has TRBV30 and TRBJ2-3; 7 bases line up with TRBD2. CDR1 and CDR2 from the germline V gene are GTSNPN and SVGIG (reference sequence). The V segment lost 0 bases and the J segment 3 bases; nucleotides outside the gene matches: 0. The CDR3 sequence is 13 residues long. Full variable domain (outside the CDR3, taken from reference TRBV30 and TRBJ2-3): SQTIHQWPATLVQPVGSPLSLECTVEGTSNPNLYWYRQAAGRGLQLLFYSVGIGQISSEVPQNLSASRPQDRQFILSSKKLLLSDSGFYLCAWSVAGTDTQYFGPGTRLTVL.

The chain employs TRBV27 and TRBJ1-6; weak D call: TRBD1 (6 bases). Trimming left V 3 bases short and J 6 bases short, with 15 bases between. CDR1 and CDR2 from the germline V gene are MNHEY and SMNVEV (reference sequence). CDR3 length: 16 amino acids. CDR3 nucleotide sequence: TGTGCCAGCAGTTTGTCAGGGGTTAGTTTTAATTCACCCCTCCACTTT. This encodes CASSLSGVSFNSPLHF.

This clone was recorded only once. The gene calls are TRBV30 and TRBJ1-3; D possibly corresponds to TRBD1 (6 bases). The V gene lost 0 bases and the J gene lost 1 base, with 10 bases spanning the gap. Per germline, CDR1 GTSNPN and CDR2 SVGIG (reference sequence). CDR3 length: 15 amino acids. In nucleotides, the CDR3 is TGTGCCTGGAGTGTAGGGGGTGGGTCTGGAAACACCATATATTTT. Protein sequence: CAWSVGGGSGNTIYF.

This chain connects TRBV28 to TRBJ1-5, with 7 bases aligning to TRBD1. CDR3 length equals 14 residues. With V trimmed by 4 bases and J by 3 bases, 3 bases remained unmatched. Germline CDR1 and CDR2: MDHEN and SYDVKM. The CDR3 region has the DNA TGTGCCAGCAGTTCGGGACAGCCCAATCAGCCCCAGCATTTT. Translation gives CASSSGQPNQPQHF. The full variable domain, rest sourced from reference TRBV28 and TRBJ1-5, is DVKVTQSSRYLVKRTGEKVFLECVQDMDHENMFWYRQDPGLGLRLIYFSYDVKMKEKGDIPEGYSVSREKKERFSLILESASTNQTSMYLCASSSGQPNQPQHFGDGTRLSIL.

The chain carries TRBV5-6 and TRBJ1-2, with 9 bases that match TRBD1. Trimming took 4 bases from V and 4 from J; bases not matched to a gene: 14. Germline CDR1 SGHDT, CDR2 YYEEEE. This CDR3 contains 17 residues. The CDR3 DNA follows: TGTGCCAGCAGCCAGGACAGGGGAAACCTTCTGGGCTATGGCTACACCTTC. As protein: CASSQDRGNLLGYGYTF.

The CDR3 protein is CASSLRDRETQYF. In nucleotides, the CDR3 is TGTGCCAGCAGTTTAAGGGACAGAGAGACCCAGTACTTC. J is TRBJ2-5 and V is TRBV27; the match to TRBD1 covers 7 bases. The length of the CDR3 is 13 residues. J was trimmed by 4 bases and V by 2 bases; bases with no gene match: 1. Germline values: CDR1 MNHEY, CDR2 SMNVEV (reference sequence).

This chain uses TRBV18 with TRBJ2-7; TRBD1 agrees at 8 bases. From germline, CDR1 is KGHSH and CDR2 LQKENI. V lost 0 bases, J lost 3 bases, and 1 base stayed unmatched. The CDR3 covers 14 residues. The CDR3 protein is CASSPPDRVYEQYF. CDR3 nucleotides: TGTGCCAGCTCACCACCGGACAGGGTCTACGAGCAGTACTTC.

V gene TRBV25-1 combines with J gene TRBJ2-7, with unresolved D. V lost 7 bases to trimming and J lost 6 bases, with 22 bases between them. CDR3 length equals 15 residues. Germline V gene lookup returns CDR1 MGHDK and CDR2 SYGVNS. The CDR3 DNA reads TGTGCCAGCACCAGTCCTAGTGTCAGAGGTCTCGAGCAGTACTTC. Translated: CASTSPSVRGLEQYF.

On this clone: At one boundary the junction diverges from the germline segment, which might be a read error. This chain joins TRBV2 and TRBJ2-1; D uncertain. The CDR3 has 14 amino acids. The germline gives CDR1 SNHLY, CDR2 FYNNEI. The CDR3 DNA sequence: TGTGCCAGCAGAGAAGCTACTGGGCCCTCCGAGCAGTTCTTC. Residues: CASREATGPSEQFF.